This T cell receptor (beta chain) was captured in a study of blood T cells in healthy people across ages. A second PCR, run for about 7 to 12 cycles, used a sample-barcoded 5' primer plus a J-beta primer mix. From the 5' RACE reads, TCRdb called clonotypes with MiXCR, one entry per CDR3 protein. In the table there are roughly 1.6 million distinct CDR3 sequences, almost 35% of which are singletons. Isolation recovered at least 6.5 million PBMCs from every sample. The V and J ends lost 3 bases and 5 bases, in that order; junction bases with no gene match: 4. The CDR3 runs to 15 residues. In germline, CDR1 is SNHLY, CDR2 FYNNEI. This clonotype occurred a few times.

This sequence was found in a woman aged 25 to 39 in good health. The gene calls are TRBV2 and TRBJ2-1, with TRBD2 matching 10 bases. Material for sequencing was blood. The CDR3 sequence: CASSDGLAEDNEQFF. The DNA of the CDR3 is TGTGCCAGCAGTGATGGACTAGCGGAAGACAATGAGCAGTTCTTC.